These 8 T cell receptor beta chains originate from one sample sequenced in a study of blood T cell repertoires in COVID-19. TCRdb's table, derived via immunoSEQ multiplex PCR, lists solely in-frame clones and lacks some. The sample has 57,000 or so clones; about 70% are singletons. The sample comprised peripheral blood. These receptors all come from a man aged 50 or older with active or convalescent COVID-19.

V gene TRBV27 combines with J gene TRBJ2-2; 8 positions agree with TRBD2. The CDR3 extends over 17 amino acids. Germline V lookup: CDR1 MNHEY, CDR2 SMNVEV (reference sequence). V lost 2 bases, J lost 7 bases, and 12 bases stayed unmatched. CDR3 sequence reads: CASSLEVAGGSFGELFF. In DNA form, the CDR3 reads TGTGCCAGCAGTTTAGAGGTCGCGGGGGGCTCATTCGGGGAGCTGTTTTTT.

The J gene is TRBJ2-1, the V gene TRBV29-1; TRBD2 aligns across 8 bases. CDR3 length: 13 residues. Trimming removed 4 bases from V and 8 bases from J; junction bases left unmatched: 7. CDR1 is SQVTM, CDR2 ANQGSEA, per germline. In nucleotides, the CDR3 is TGCAGCGTTGTGGGACTAGGGGTTGATGAGCAGTTCTTC. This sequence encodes CSVVGLGVDEQFF.

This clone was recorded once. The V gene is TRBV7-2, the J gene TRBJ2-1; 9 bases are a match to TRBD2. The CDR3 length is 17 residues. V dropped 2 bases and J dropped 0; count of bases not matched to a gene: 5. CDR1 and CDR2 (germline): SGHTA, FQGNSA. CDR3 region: CASSLLAGHSSYNEQFF. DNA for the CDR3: TGTGCCAGCAGCTTACTAGCGGGGCATAGCTCCTACAATGAGCAGTTCTTC.

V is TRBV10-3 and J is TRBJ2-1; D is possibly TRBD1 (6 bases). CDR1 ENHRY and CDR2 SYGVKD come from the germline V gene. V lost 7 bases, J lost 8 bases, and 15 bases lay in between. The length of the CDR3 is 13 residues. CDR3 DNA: TGTGCCATCAAGGTGGGGGCAAGTGATGAGCAGTTCTTC. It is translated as CAIKVGASDEQFF.

The CDR3 region is CASSYRLATGELFF. CDR3 DNA: TGTGCCAGCAGTTACAGACTAGCGACCGGGGAGCTGTTTTTT. The chain couples TRBV6-6 to TRBJ2-2; TRBD2 matches 8 bases. The trim removed 2 bases at V and 5 bases at J, leaving 1 base unmatched. From germline, CDR1 is MNHNY and CDR2 SVGAGI (reference sequence). The CDR3 totals 14 residues.

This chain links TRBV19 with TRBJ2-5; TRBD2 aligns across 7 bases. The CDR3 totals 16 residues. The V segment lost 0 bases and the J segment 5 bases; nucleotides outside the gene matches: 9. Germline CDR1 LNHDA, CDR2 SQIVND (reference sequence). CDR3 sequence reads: CASSIDRASGRETQYF. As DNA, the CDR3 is TGTGCCAGTAGTATAGATCGGGCTAGCGGTAGGGAGACCCAGTACTTC. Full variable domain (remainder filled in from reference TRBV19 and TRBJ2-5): DGGITQSPKYLFRKEGQNVTLSCEQNLNHDAMYWYRQDPGQGLRLIYYSQIVNDFQKGDIAEGYSVSREKKESFPLTVTSAQKNPTAFYLCASSIDRASGRETQYFGPGTRLLVL.

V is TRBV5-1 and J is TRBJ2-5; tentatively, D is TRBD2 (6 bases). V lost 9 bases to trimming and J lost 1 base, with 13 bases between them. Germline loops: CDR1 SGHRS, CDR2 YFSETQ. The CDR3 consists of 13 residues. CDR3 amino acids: CATSAGLQETQYF. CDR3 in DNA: TGCGCCACCTCAGCGGGCCTCCAAGAGACCCAGTACTTC.

The CDR3 region is CASSFGLAGRETQYF. The CDR3 nucleotides are TGTGCCAGCAGCTTCGGACTAGCGGGAAGAGAGACCCAGTACTTC. The rearrangement links TRBV7-2 to TRBJ2-5; 12 bases are a match to TRBD2. The germline gives CDR1 SGHTA, CDR2 FQGNSA. The CDR3 is 15 residues long. The J segment lost 4 bases and the V segment lost 3 bases, leaving 3 bases of the junction unmatched.